This T cell receptor (beta chain) was documented in a study of Graves' ophthalmopathy and Graves' hyperthyroidism (dated 2018 in TCRdb). Study-level background: Peripheral blood samples were taken at the time of initial diagnosis, before any treatment was given. To explore V-J signatures distinguishing ophthalmopathy from hyperthyroidism, a discovery set of about 99 patients (roughly 42 ophthalmopathy, roughly 56 stable hyperthyroidism) was enrolled. In total, some 130 blood samples were TCR-sequenced: approximately 40 ophthalmopathy, approximately 80 hyperthyroidism and about 17 hyperthyroidism-to-ophthalmopathy patients. T-cell repertoires of thyroid tissue and blood were compared in 5 or 6 hyperthyroidism patients. The study used TCR beta repertoire signatures to distinguish Graves' ophthalmopathy from Graves' hyperthyroidism and to predict progression to ophthalmopathy. Following sampling, methimazole starting at 30 mg daily was administered to hyperthyroidism patients, and high-dose intravenous methylprednisolone was administered to ophthalmopathy patients. An independent validation cohort comprised 18 hyperthyroidism patients and about 16 patients who later progressed from hyperthyroidism to ophthalmopathy. The full study reports these points: No statistical method was used to set the sample size in advance, and the investigators knew which group each participant was assigned to. Most of the expanded thyroid clonotypes with a frequency above 0.001 were also detected in blood, and it was suggested that the thyroid immune response may be reflected by blood repertoires. In validation, the model predicted ophthalmopathy progression with 70.59% sensitivity and approximately 75% specificity; 12 predicted patients were CT-confirmed with GO in a median of about 6.2 months. In cross-validation, the 13-signature model distinguished ophthalmopathy from stable hyperthyroidism with about 87% sensitivity and approximately 81% specificity, and in the test set the corresponding values were approximately 80% and 68%.

TCR beta CDR3 regions were amplified from RNA transcripts for repertoire sequencing. HTBI primers and the Qiagen OneStep RT-PCR kit were used in a first-round RT-PCR, which was followed by a second-round multiplex PCR, size selection and purification. The libraries underwent paired-end sequencing with 100 bp reads on an Illumina HiSeq2000. Per the source publication's procedure: Reads were processed with SOAPnuke, discarding reads with adapters, uncalled bases, mean Phred below 15, or no exact constant-primer or identifier match. COPE v1.2.5 was used to merge high-quality paired reads. Each unique nucleotide sequence was defined as a clonotype, and clonotypes were aligned to IMGT TRB V, D and J references with MiTCR v1.1. The analysis was limited to V-J combinations with a frequency above 0.0001, which together covered around 99% of the repertoires. A TCR clonal expansion and chaos score per V-J combination was defined as the ratio of F50 clonal expansion to chaos observed in the TCRdist matrix. Welch's t-statistics and random forest were used to narrow the features down to approximately twelve V-J combinations, which were then fed into a naive Bayes classifier. Thyroid-blood repertoire similarity was quantified with the Morisita-Horn index. TCRdb ran its own pipeline on the public reads, namely fastp trimming at Q25 and MiXCR clone calling, and kept in-frame beta chains. Entries that share a CDR3 protein sequence are merged under the most common genes and DNA. The V and J calls were not made by the authors but by TCRdb's processing. Present in this sample are 600,000 to 700,000 distinct CDR3 sequences, 35% to 45% of which were seen just once. More than 2.5% of the sample comes from the top ten.

Ophthalmopathy patients were characterized by moderately to severely active disease, a Clinical Activity Score of at least 3, a NOSPECS grade of at least 4, and a disease duration under 3 months. Patients were excluded if they had other autoimmune diseases, uncontrolled infections, pregnancy or lactation. Clinical symptoms, serum thyroxine, TRAb, thyroid ultrasound and orbital computed tomography formed the basis of the diagnosis. PBMCs were isolated from more than 8 ml of fresh peripheral blood by Ficoll-Paque density gradient centrifugation. Total RNA was extracted with Trizol reagent and quality-checked on an Agilent 2100 Bioanalyzer. Unmatched junction bases come to 5, with V trimmed by 2 bases and J by 2 bases. The germline V gene provides CDR1 MNHEY and CDR2 SVGAGI. From its cysteine to its phenylalanine, the CDR3 spans 15 amino acids. Of the read, only the CDR3 DNA is kept; its 45 bases are in frame from base 1.

Turning to this clonotype: Its antigen is still unknown. One base away there is no much larger clone; base qualities are not given.

The sample consisted of peripheral blood. Rearrangement joined TRBV6-5 to TRBJ2-7; 8 central bases correspond to TRBD1. The receptor's source is an adult man with Graves' ophthalmopathy. The bases read TGTGCCAGCAGTTACACGGGCAGGGGGCCCTACGAGCAGTACTTC. It codes for CASSYTGRGPYEQYF.